The clone carrying this TCR beta chain was counted at least ten times. Its matching antigen is unknown. The data were taken from a study of neurological immune-mediated disorders. Study outcomes and limitations: Among 34 multiple sclerosis patients, 18 had repertoires that phylogenetic grouping placed in one related-CDR3 cluster, a possible signature. Healthy controls had more TCR clonal expansion than multiple sclerosis, which showed the least, whereas HTLV-1-associated myelopathy showed the most.

The CDR3 is 16 residues long. The germline V gene has CDR1 SGDLS and CDR2 YYNGEE. Unmatched junction bases numbered 6, after V lost 0 bases and J lost 6 bases. The cDNA was generated by 5'RACE with 10-nucleotide random UMIs. Via MiXCR, TCRdb re-called the 5' RACE reads, giving one row per CDR3 protein. The data contain more than 50,000 distinct CDR3 sequences, about 3.5% of them singletons. Material: PBMCs. The V call is TRBV9, the J call TRBJ2-1; 10 nucleotides match TRBD2. The sequence was obtained from a woman in her forties or fifties with multiple sclerosis. The chain's CDR3 is CASSVEASGSGNEQFF. CDR3 nucleotides: TGTGCCAGCAGCGTAGAGGCTAGCGGGAGCGGCAATGAGCAGTTCTTC.